A single sample is the source of the 27 T cell receptor beta chains below, sequenced in a study of PD-1 blockade in classical Hodgkin lymphoma. Data came from immunoSEQ multiplex PCR; TCRdb stores just in-frame clones and leaves some out. The repertoire consists of fewer than 20,000 clones, with approximately 84% occurring once and the leading ten covering 1.5% to 2%. Noted time point: cycle 4 day 1 (C4D1), after 6 weeks of nivolumab. The patients all showed relapse after autologous stem cell transplantation, while their brentuximab vedotin exposure varied. Negative selection with magnetic separation was used to purify CD4+ T cells from thawed PBMCs. This specimen consisted of CD4+ T cells from blood, obtained before the fourth cycle of nivolumab. These receptors were collected from a human donor with classical Hodgkin lymphoma.

This clone was seen just once. This rearrangement joins TRBV11-2 to TRBJ2-7; D remains unclear. Trimming pared 2 bases from V and 5 bases from J, leaving 16 bases between. The germline CDR1 and CDR2 sequences are SGHAT and FQNNGV. This CDR3 is 15 amino acids long. The CDR3 nucleotides read TGTGCCAGCAGCTTAATGGGCGCTGGGTTTGACGAGCAGTACTTC. Translating it yields CASSLMGAGFDEQYF.

The chain combines TRBV6-4 with TRBJ2-5; 9 bases align to TRBD1. The CDR3 has 15 residues. The trim removed 3 bases at V and 2 bases at J, leaving 4 bases unmatched. Germline V gene data show CDR1 as MRHNA and CDR2 as SNTAGT. The CDR3, as DNA: TGTGCCAGCAGTGAGGGACAGGGACCACAAGAGACCCAGTACTTC. Its protein product is CASSEGQGPQETQYF.

The chain employs TRBV7-8 and TRBJ2-6; D is unresolved. CDR1 and CDR2 (germline): SGHVS, FQNEAQ. Trimming removed 1 base from V and 0 bases from J, with 10 bases in between. CDR3 length equals 17 residues. This chain's CDR3 is CASSLVVGGSGANVLTF. The CDR3 DNA sequence: TGTGCCAGCAGCTTAGTAGTAGGCGGCTCTGGGGCCAACGTCCTGACTTTC.

The chain has TRBV5-5 and TRBJ2-7; D uncertain. With 0 bases removed from V and 3 bases from J, the gap between germline ends came to 10 bases. Germline CDR1 reads SGHKS; CDR2 reads YYEKEE (reference sequence). The CDR3 runs 14 residues. The CDR3 reads CASSLEPGRYEQYF. CDR3 DNA sequence: TGTGCCAGCAGCTTGGAGCCAGGACGCTACGAGCAGTACTTC.

The chain links TRBV5-1 to TRBJ2-5; 13 bases agree with TRBD2. The CDR3 is made up of 15 amino acids. CDR1 and CDR2 (germline): SGHRS, YFSETQ. V lost 4 bases to trimming and J lost 5 bases; unmatched junction nucleotides: 5. The CDR3 reads CASSGRTSGSETQYF. CDR3 DNA sequence: TGCGCCAGCAGCGGCCGGACTAGCGGGAGTGAGACCCAGTACTTC.

The chain combines TRBV6-5 with TRBJ1-2; D is undetermined. Germline CDR1 is MNHEY and CDR2 is SVGAGI. The CDR3 is 14 amino acids. V dropped 2 bases and J dropped 2 bases, with 9 bases sitting between them. DNA of the CDR3: TGTGCCAGCAGTTACCGACAAACGAACTATGGCTACACCTTC. This encodes CASSYRQTNYGYTF.

The chain has TRBV5-1 and TRBJ2-5; tentatively, D is TRBD2 (7 bases). Trimming cost V 2 bases and J 0 bases, with 14 bases left between them. The CDR3 spans 16 residues. Germline V CDR1 and CDR2: SGHRS, YFSETQ. As DNA, the CDR3 is TGCGCCAGCAGCTTAGGGGGGCGGGGGAACCAAGAGACCCAGTACTTC. Translating it yields CASSLGGRGNQETQYF.

The rearrangement joins TRBV28 to TRBJ2-1; perhaps TRBD1 as D (6 bases). Trimming cost V 3 bases and J 9 bases, with 18 bases left between them. The CDR3 spans 15 residues. CDR1 MDHEN and CDR2 SYDVKM come from the germline V gene. The CDR3 DNA is TGTGCCAGCAGTTTTCAACAGGGCTTGTACTTTGAGCAGTTCTTC. Encoded protein: CASSFQQGLYFEQFF. The full variable domain, its missing parts supplied by reference TRBV28 and TRBJ2-1, is DVKVTQSSRYLVKRTGEKVFLECVQDMDHENMFWYRQDPGLGLRLIYFSYDVKMKEKGDIPEGYSVSREKKERFSLILESASTNQTSMYLCASSFQQGLYFEQFFGPGTRLTVL.

The genes are TRBV11-2 and TRBJ2-7; 10 nucleotides line up with TRBD2. CDR1 and CDR2 (germline): SGHAT, FQNNGV. Unmatched junction bases numbered 4, after V lost 2 bases and J lost 6 bases. The CDR3 is made up of 14 amino acids. This CDR3 is CASSLLAGASEQYF. Here the CDR3 DNA reads TGTGCCAGCAGCTTACTAGCGGGAGCTAGCGAGCAGTACTTC.

This CDR3 reads CASSLGGVRYEQYF. The CDR3 DNA sequence: TGTGCCAGCAGTCTTGGGGGGGTTCGGTACGAGCAGTACTTC. This chain uses TRBV6-1 with TRBJ2-7, with 7 bases aligning to TRBD2. CDR3 length: 14 residues. Germline V gene lookup returns CDR1 MNHNS and CDR2 SASEGT. The junction had 8 bases not matched to a gene; V was cut back by 5 bases and J by 4 bases.

V usage is TRBV5-1 and J usage is TRBJ2-5, with 7 positions matching TRBD1. The DNA end is more similar to TRBJ2-7, so the J call may be wrong. The V gene's germline CDR1 is SGHRS and CDR2 YFSETQ. The CDR3 has 18 amino acids. CDR3 sequence (DNA): TGCGCCAGCAGCTCTGGTCATTGGACAGGACTCTTCTCCTACGAGCAGTACTTC. Protein product: CASSSGHWTGLFSYEQYF.

The table lists this clone with a few counts. This chain joins TRBV6-1 and TRBJ1-5; D ambiguous. The CDR3 is 14 residues long. The germline V and J ends were trimmed by 3 bases and 2 bases, with 8 bases remaining between them. CDR1 and CDR2 from the germline V gene are MNHNS and SASEGT. CDR3 bases: TGTGCCAGCAGTGACAATGGGGGCAATCAGCCCCAGCATTTT. This sequence encodes CASSDNGGNQPQHF.

The rearrangement joins TRBV10-1 to TRBJ1-1; tentative D call: TRBD1 (5 bases). V lost 6 bases, J lost 0 bases, and 11 bases lay in between. Germline V lookup: CDR1 WNHNN, CDR2 SYGVQD (reference sequence). The CDR3 runs to 14 residues. Here the CDR3 reads CASRPGTLNTEAFF. The CDR3 DNA reads TGCGCCAGCAGGCCCGGGACTCTGAACACTGAAGCTTTCTTT.

The rearrangement links TRBV6-1 to TRBJ2-1; D is unresolved. This CDR3 region has 12 residues. The V end lost 5 bases, the J end lost 4 bases, and 6 bases lay between the germline ends. Germline V lookup: CDR1 MNHNS, CDR2 SASEGT. CDR3 region: CASSTDYNEQFF. CDR3 in DNA: TGTGCCAGCAGTACCGATTACAATGAGCAGTTCTTC.

The J gene is TRBJ2-7, the V gene TRBV6-5, with TRBD1 matching 9 bases. The CDR3 totals 15 residues. V lost 6 bases to trimming and J lost 2 bases; unmatched junction nucleotides: 8. Germline CDR1 MNHEY, CDR2 SVGAGI. The CDR3 DNA is TGTGCCAGCAGATCCCGACAGGGGGGAGCCTACGAGCAGTACTTC. It encodes CASRSRQGGAYEQYF.

Only a few counts were recorded for this clone. J is TRBJ1-2 and V is TRBV5-1, with D possibly TRBD1 on 5 matching bases. The CDR3 runs 16 residues. The germline gives CDR1 SGHRS, CDR2 YFSETQ. The V end lost 0 bases, the J end lost 0 bases, and 12 bases lay between the germline ends. The CDR3 region is CASSLDGQGSNYGYTF. CDR3 DNA sequence: TGCGCCAGCAGCTTGGATGGGCAGGGCTCTAACTATGGCTACACCTTC.

This clone has a single count. The chain joins TRBV5-1 to TRBJ2-3; the D is unclear. This CDR3 region has 12 residues. V lost 4 bases, J lost 7 bases, and 10 bases lay in between. Germline V CDR1 and CDR2: SGHRS, YFSETQ. CDR3 region: CASSPPAYTQYF. CDR3 DNA sequence: TGCGCCAGCAGCCCACCGGCCTATACGCAGTATTTT.

This clone was observed a few times. The chain joins TRBV5-1 to TRBJ1-2; weak D call: TRBD1 (5 bases). Germline CDR1 and CDR2: SGHRS and YFSETQ. The CDR3 extends over 13 amino acids. V lost 0 bases to trimming and J lost 6 bases, with 9 bases between them. CDR3 nucleotide sequence: TGCGCCAGCAGCTTGGTAGGGGTTGATGGCTACACCTTC. The encoded protein is CASSLVGVDGYTF. Full variable domain (rest looked up from reference TRBV5-1 and TRBJ1-2): KAGVTQTPRYLIKTRGQQVTLSCSPISGHRSVSWYQQTPGQGLQFLFEYFSETQRNKGNFPGRFSGRQFSNSRSEMNVSTLELGDSALYLCASSLVGVDGYTFGSGTRLTVV.

The gene calls are TRBV5-4 and TRBJ2-3; TRBD2 agrees at 8 bases. The germline gives CDR1 SGHNT, CDR2 YYREEE (reference sequence). This CDR3 comprises 17 residues. With 4 bases clipped from V and 3 bases from J, the junction kept 13 bases outside the gene matches. The CDR3 DNA reads TGTGCCAGCAGCACGGGGGCCGGGACTAGAAGGACAGATACGCAGTATTTT. This encodes CASSTGAGTRRTDTQYF.

The chain is built from TRBV30 and TRBJ1-3, with D unresolved. Looked up from germline, CDR1 is GTSNPN and CDR2 is SVGIG (reference sequence). The length of the CDR3 is 12 residues. V lost 3 bases, J lost 3 bases, and 6 bases lay in between. CDR3 amino acids: CAWSLFGNTIYF. CDR3 nucleotide sequence: TGTGCCTGGAGCCTATTTGGAAACACCATATATTTT.

In its sample, this clone was seen a few times. The gene calls are TRBV19 and TRBJ2-1; D ambiguous. CDR3 length equals 11 residues. Germline V gene data show CDR1 as LNHDA and CDR2 as SQIVND (reference sequence). Trimming cost V 5 bases and J 5 bases, with 4 bases left between them. CDR3 bases: TGTGCCAGTAGTTTGGACAATGAGCAGTTCTTC. Translation: CASSLDNEQFF.

CDR3 region: CASSVLKKDTGELFF. CDR3 nucleotide sequence: TGTGCCAGCAGCGTCCTAAAAAAAGACACCGGGGAGCTGTTTTTT. The rearrangement links TRBV7-9 to TRBJ2-2; D gene uncertain. V lost 5 bases to trimming and J lost 3 bases, with 13 bases between them. The CDR3 runs 15 residues. Germline V gene data show CDR1 as SEHNR and CDR2 as FQNEAQ (reference sequence).

The rearrangement joins TRBV19 to TRBJ1-5, with TRBD1 matching 7 bases. Germline V gene data show CDR1 as LNHDA and CDR2 as SQIVND (reference sequence). CDR3 length equals 13 residues. Trimming removed 5 bases from V and 7 bases from J; junction bases left unmatched: 5. The CDR3 sequence: CASSWTGGQPQHF. The CDR3 DNA reads as TGTGCCAGTAGTTGGACAGGAGGACAGCCCCAGCATTTT.

The chain carries TRBV2 and TRBJ2-1; 9 bases fit TRBD2. The CDR3 sequence is 16 residues long. Per the germline V gene, CDR1 is SNHLY and CDR2 is FYNNEI. Losses at the gene ends were 4 bases for V and 7 bases for J; bases not matched to a gene: 11. CDR3 sequence reads: CASSVTSGSPRNEQFF. The CDR3 DNA is TGTGCCAGCAGTGTGACTAGCGGATCCCCGAGGAATGAGCAGTTCTTC.

The J gene is TRBJ2-3, the V gene TRBV23-1; no clear D gene. TRBV23-1 is classed as an ORF, of uncertain function. V lost 7 bases and J 0 bases, leaving 17 bases between the germline ends. The CDR3 is 16 residues long. CDR3 nucleotide sequence: TGCGCCAGCACCCGTATGGGCAACCCTAGCACAGATACGCAGTATTTT. Protein product: CASTRMGNPSTDTQYF.

By share, this clone counts as medium-sized. The gene calls are TRBV27 and TRBJ1-1; D is ambiguous. Looked up from germline, CDR1 is MNHEY and CDR2 is SMNVEV (reference sequence). The CDR3 is 16 residues long. V shed 5 bases and J shed 0 bases, with 16 bases lying between them. The CDR3 coding sequence is TGTGCCAGCAGTCTTCGCTCCCGGAGTATGAACACTGAAGCTTTCTTT. Translating it yields CASSLRSRSMNTEAFF.

This chain links TRBV19 with TRBJ2-7; 11 bases agree with TRBD1. Per germline, CDR1 LNHDA and CDR2 SQIVND (reference sequence). CDR3 length equals 15 residues. With V trimmed by 5 bases and J by 2 bases, 5 bases remained unmatched. Here the CDR3 reads CASSARDRGAYEQYF. The CDR3 DNA is TGTGCCAGTAGTGCTCGGGACAGGGGGGCCTACGAGCAGTACTTC.